This T cell receptor (beta chain) was retrieved from a study of high-grade serous ovarian cancer treatment subgroups. Study summary: Mean per sample: approximately 14,000 reads, several thousand unique TCR beta rearrangements. Whole-study findings and limits: CDR1 and CDR2 were left unanalyzed; analyses focused on CDR3.

Note on this clone: As yet, its antigen is unknown.

The tumor samples were collected prior to definitive surgery or chemotherapy. Repertoires were generated with immunoSEQ multiplex PCR, while TCRdb's copy carries only in-frame clones and drops some. In the table there are 10,000 or so clones, less than 90% of which are singletons. Trimming took off 1 base at V and 1 base at J, with 7 bases between the two ends. The CDR3 is made up of 14 amino acids. Germline lookup yields CDR1 SGHTA and CDR2 FQGNSA. The sequenced sample consisted of tumor tissue. The clonotype was recovered from a human donor with high-grade serous ovarian cancer. The chain recombines TRBV7-2 with TRBJ1-1; unclear D gene. CDR3 sequence: CASSLGAGNTEAFF. CDR3 nucleotides: TGTGCCAGCAGCTTAGGGGCCGGGAACACTGAAGCTTTCTTT.